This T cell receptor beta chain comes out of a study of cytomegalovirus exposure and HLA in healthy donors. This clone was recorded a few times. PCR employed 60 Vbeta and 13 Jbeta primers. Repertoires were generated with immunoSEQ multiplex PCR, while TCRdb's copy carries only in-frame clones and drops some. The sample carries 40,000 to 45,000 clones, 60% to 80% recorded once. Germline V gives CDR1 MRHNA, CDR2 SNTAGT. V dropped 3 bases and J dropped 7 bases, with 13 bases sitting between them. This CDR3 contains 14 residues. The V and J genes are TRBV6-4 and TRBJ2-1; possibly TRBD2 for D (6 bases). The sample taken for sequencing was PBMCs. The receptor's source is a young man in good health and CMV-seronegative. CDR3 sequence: CASSERDGGNEQFF. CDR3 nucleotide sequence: TGTGCCAGCAGTGAACGTGATGGGGGGAATGAGCAGTTCTTC.